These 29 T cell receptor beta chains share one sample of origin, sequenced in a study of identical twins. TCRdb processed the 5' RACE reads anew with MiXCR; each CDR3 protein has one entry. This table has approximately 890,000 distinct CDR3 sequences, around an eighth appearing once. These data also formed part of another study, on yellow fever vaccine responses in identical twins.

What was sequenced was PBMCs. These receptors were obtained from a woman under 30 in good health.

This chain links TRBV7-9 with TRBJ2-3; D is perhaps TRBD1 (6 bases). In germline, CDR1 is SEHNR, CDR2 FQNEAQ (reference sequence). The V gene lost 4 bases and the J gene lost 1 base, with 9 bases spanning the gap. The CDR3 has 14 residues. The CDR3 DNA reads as TGTGCCAGCAGCTCGCGGACAGGCACAGATACGCAGTATTTT. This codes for CASSSRTGTDTQYF.

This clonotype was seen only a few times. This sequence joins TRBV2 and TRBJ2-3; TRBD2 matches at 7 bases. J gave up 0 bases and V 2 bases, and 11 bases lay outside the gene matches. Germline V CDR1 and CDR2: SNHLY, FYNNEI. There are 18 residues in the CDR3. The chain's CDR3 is CASSELRGVRSSTDTQYF. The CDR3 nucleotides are TGTGCCAGCAGTGAACTACGGGGGGTAAGATCTAGCACAGATACGCAGTATTTT.

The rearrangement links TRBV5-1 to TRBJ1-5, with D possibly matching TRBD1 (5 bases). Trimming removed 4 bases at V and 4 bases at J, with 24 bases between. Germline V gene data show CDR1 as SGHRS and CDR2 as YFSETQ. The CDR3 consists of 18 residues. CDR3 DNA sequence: TGCGCCAGCAGCGTGAGGGGCAGGGACCGCCCTGGGAATCAGCCCCAGCATTTT. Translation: CASSVRGRDRPGNQPQHF.

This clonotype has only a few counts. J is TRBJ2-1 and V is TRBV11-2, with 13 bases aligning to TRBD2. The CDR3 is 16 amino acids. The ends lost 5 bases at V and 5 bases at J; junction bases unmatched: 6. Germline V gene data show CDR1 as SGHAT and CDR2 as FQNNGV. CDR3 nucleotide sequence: TGTGCCAGCAGCGCACGACTAGCGGGGGGCCACAATGAGCAGTTCTTC. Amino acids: CASSARLAGGHNEQFF.

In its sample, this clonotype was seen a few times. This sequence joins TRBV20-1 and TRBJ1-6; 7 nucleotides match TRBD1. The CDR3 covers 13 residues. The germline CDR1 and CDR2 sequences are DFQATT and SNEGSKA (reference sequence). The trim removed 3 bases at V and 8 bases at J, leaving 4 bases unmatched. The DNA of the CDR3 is TGCAGTGCTAGTCAGGGGGGTTATTCACCCCTCCACTTT. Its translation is CSASQGGYSPLHF.

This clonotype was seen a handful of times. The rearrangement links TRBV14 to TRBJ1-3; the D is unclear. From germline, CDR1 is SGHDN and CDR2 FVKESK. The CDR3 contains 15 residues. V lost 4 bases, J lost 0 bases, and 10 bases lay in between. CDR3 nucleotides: TGTGCCAGCAGCCCCCAGGACCTCTCTGGAAACACCATATATTTT. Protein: CASSPQDLSGNTIYF. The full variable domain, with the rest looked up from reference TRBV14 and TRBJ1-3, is EAGVTQFPSHSVIEKGQTVTLRCDPISGHDNLYWYRRVMGKEIKFLLHFVKESKQDESGMPNNRFLAERTGGTYSTLKVQPAELEDSGVYFCASSPQDLSGNTIYFGEGSWLTVV.

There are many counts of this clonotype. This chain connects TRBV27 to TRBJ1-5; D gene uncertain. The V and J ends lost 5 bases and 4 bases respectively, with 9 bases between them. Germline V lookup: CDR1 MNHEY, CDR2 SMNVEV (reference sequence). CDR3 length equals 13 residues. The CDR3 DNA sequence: TGTGCCAGCAGTCCCCCGGGGAATCAGCCCCAGCATTTT. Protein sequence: CASSPPGNQPQHF.

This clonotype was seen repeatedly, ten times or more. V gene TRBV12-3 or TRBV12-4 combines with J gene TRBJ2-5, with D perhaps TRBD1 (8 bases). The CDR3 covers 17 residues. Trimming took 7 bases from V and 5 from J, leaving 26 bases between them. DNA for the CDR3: TGTGCCAGCACCTTGGGGGGGGCAGGGGGCTTCTTGGAGACCCAGTACTTC. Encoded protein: CASTLGGAGGFLETQYF.

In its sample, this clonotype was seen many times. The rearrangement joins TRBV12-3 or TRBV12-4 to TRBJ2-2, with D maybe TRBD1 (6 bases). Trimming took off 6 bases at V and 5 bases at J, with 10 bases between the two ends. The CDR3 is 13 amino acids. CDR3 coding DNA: TGTGCCAGCAGCCAGCAGGGGACCGGGGAGCTGTTTTTT. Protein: CASSQQGTGELFF.

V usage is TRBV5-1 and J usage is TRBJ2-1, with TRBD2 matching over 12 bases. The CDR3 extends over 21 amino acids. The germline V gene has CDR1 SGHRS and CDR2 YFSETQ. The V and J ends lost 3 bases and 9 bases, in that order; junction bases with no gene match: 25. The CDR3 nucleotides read TGCGCCAGCAGCTCAACAAGGTCGGCGGCTGAACCCCTAGCGGGGGGGCCTGAGCAGTTCTTC. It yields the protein CASSSTRSAAEPLAGGPEQFF. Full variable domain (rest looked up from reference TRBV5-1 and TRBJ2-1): KAGVTQTPRYLIKTRGQQVTLSCSPISGHRSVSWYQQTPGQGLQFLFEYFSETQRNKGNFPGRFSGRQFSNSRSEMNVSTLELGDSALYLCASSSTRSAAEPLAGGPEQFFGPGTRLTVL.

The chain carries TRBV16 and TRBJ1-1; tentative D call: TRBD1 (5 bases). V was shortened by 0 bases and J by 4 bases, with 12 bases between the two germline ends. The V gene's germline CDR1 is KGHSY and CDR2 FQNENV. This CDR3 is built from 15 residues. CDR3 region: CASSQSAGRVTEAFF. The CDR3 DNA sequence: TGTGCCAGCAGCCAATCTGCAGGGAGGGTCACTGAAGCTTTCTTT.

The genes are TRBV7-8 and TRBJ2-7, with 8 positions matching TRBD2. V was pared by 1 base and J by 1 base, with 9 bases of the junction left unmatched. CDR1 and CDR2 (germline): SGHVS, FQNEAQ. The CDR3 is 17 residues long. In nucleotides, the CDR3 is TGTGCCAGCAGCTTAGGTTCCGGGACTAGTATATCCTACGAGCAGTACTTC. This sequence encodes CASSLGSGTSISYEQYF.

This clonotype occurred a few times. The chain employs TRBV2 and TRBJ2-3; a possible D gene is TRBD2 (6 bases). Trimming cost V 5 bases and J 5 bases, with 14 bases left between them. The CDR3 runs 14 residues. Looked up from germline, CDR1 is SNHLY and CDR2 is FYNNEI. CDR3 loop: CASSRTGVQDTQYF. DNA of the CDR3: TGTGCCAGCAGTCGAACGGGGGTCCAAGATACGCAGTATTTT.

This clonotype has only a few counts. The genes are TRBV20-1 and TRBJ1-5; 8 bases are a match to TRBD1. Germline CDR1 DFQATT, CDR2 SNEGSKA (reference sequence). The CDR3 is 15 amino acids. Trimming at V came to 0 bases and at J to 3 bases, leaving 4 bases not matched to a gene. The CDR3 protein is CSARDQDRVNQPQHF. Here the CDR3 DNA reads TGCAGTGCTAGAGATCAGGACAGGGTCAATCAGCCCCAGCATTTT.

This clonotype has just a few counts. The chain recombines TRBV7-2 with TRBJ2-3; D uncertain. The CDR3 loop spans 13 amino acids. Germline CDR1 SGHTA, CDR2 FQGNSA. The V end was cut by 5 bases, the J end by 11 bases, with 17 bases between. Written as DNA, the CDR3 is TGTGCCAGCAGCCCACGACACGCCATCGGGCAGTATTTT. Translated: CASSPRHAIGQYF.

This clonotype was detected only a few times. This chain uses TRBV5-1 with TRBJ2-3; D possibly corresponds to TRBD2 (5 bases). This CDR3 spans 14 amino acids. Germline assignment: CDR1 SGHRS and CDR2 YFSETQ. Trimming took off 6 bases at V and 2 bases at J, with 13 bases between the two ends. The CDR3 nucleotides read TGCGCCAGCAACGGCGGGTCCCTCACAGATACGCAGTATTTT. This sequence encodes CASNGGSLTDTQYF.

The CDR3: CASSPQGSSVSYNEQFF. CDR3 nucleotides: TGTGCCAGCAGCCCCCAAGGTTCTAGCGTATCTTACAATGAGCAGTTCTTC. This chain connects TRBV4-2 to TRBJ2-1, with D perhaps matching TRBD2 (6 bases). Germline V gene data show CDR1 as LGHNA and CDR2 as YNFKEQ. Between the trimmed V and J ends, which lost 4 bases and 4 bases, there was a span of 20 bases. The CDR3 contains 17 residues.

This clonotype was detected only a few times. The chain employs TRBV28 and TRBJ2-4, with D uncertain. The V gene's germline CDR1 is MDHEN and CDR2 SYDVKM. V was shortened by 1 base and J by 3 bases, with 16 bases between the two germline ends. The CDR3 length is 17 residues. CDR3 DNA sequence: TGTGCCAGCAGTTTATTTCAGGCAGGAGCAAACAAAAACATTCAGTACTTC. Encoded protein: CASSLFQAGANKNIQYF.

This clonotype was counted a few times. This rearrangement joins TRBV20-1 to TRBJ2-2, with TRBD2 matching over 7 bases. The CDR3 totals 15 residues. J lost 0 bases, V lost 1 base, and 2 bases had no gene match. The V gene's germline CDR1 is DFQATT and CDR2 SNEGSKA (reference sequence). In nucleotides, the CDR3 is TGCAGTGCTAGAGGCGGGAGTGCGAACACCGGGGAGCTGTTTTTT. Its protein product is CSARGGSANTGELFF.

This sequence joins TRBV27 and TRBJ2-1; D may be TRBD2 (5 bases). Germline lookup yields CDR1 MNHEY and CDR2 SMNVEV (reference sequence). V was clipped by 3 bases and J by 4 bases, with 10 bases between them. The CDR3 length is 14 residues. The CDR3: CASSFRLAYNEQFF. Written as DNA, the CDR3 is TGTGCCAGCAGTTTTCGTCTAGCATACAATGAGCAGTTCTTC.

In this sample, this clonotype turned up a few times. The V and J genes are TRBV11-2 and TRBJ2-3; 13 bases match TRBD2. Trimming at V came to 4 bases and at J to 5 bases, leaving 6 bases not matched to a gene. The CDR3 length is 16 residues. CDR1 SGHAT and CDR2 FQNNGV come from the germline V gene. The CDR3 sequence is CASSSWTSGGLDTQYF. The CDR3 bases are TGTGCCAGCAGCTCATGGACTAGCGGGGGATTAGATACGCAGTATTTT.

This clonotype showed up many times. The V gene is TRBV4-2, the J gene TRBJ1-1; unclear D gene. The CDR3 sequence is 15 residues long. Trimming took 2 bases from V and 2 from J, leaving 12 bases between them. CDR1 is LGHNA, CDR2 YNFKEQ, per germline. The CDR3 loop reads CASSQFPIVNTEAFF. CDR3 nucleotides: TGTGCCAGCAGCCAATTCCCCATAGTAAACACTGAAGCTTTCTTT.

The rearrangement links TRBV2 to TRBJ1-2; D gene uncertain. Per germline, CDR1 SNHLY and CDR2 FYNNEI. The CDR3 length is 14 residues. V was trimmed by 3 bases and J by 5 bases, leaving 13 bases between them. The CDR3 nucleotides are TGTGCCAGCAGTGAGATTTCGGCCACGTATGGCTACACCTTC. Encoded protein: CASSEISATYGYTF.

CDR3: CASSLTVDNEQFF. CDR3 in DNA: TGTGCCAGCAGCTTAACGGTCGACAATGAGCAGTTCTTC. V is TRBV7-3 and J is TRBJ2-1; D is undetermined. CDR1 and CDR2 from the germline V gene are SGHTA and FQGTGA. The CDR3 extends over 13 amino acids. The V and J ends lost 0 bases and 5 bases respectively, with 5 bases between them.

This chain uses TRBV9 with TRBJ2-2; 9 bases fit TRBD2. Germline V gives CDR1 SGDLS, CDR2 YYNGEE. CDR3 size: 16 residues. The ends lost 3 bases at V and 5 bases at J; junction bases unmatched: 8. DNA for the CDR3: TGTGCCAGCAGCGCCCTCGGGCGGGGGGGAACCGGGGAGCTGTTTTTT. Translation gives CASSALGRGGTGELFF.

CDR3 nucleotide sequence: TGCGCCAGCAGTCCCTCGACAGGGGAGGGAACTGAAGCTTTCTTT. It codes for CASSPSTGEGTEAFF. The chain combines TRBV5-1 with TRBJ1-1, with TRBD1 matching over 8 bases. The CDR3 sequence is 15 residues long. Germline loops: CDR1 SGHRS, CDR2 YFSETQ. The J segment lost 5 bases and the V segment lost 5 bases, leaving 11 bases of the junction unmatched. Looking up the rest from reference TRBV5-1 and TRBJ1-1 gives the full variable domain: KAGVTQTPRYLIKTRGQQVTLSCSPISGHRSVSWYQQTPGQGLQFLFEYFSETQRNKGNFPGRFSGRQFSNSRSEMNVSTLELGDSALYLCASSPSTGEGTEAFFGQGTRLTVV.

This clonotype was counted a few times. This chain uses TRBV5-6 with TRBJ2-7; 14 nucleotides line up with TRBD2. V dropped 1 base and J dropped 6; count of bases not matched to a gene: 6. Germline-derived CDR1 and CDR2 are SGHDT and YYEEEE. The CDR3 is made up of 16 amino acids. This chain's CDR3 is CASSLHGTSGSSEQYF. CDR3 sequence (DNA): TGTGCCAGCAGCTTGCATGGGACTAGCGGGAGTAGCGAGCAGTACTTC.

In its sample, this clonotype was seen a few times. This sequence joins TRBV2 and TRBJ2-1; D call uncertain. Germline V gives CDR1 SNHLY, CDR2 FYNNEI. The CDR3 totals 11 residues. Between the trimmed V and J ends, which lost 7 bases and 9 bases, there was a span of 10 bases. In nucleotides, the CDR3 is TGTGCCAGCACGAATTTTGCTGAGCAGTTCTTC. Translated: CASTNFAEQFF.

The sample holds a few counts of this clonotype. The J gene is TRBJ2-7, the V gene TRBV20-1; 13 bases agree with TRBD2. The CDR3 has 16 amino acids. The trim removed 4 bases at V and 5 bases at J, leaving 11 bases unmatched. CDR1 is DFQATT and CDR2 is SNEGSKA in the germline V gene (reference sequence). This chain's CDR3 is CSATNARTSGGDEQYV. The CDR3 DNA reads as TGCAGTGCTACGAACGCCCGGACTAGCGGGGGTGACGAGCAGTACGTC.